The source of this T cell receptor beta chain is a study of cytomegalovirus exposure and HLA in healthy donors. Germline loops: CDR1 MNHEY, CDR2 SMNVEV (reference sequence). The CDR3 is 18 residues long. Trimming stripped 6 bases from V and 1 base from J, with 23 bases between. Primers: 60 Vbeta forward and 13 Jbeta reverse. Here immunoSEQ multiplex PCR was the method, and the copy in TCRdb shows in-frame clones only, minus some. The top ten clones hold under 1.5% of a sample with 180,000 or so clones, 80% of them seen once. The sequenced material came from PBMCs. The J gene is TRBJ2-3, the V gene TRBV27, with a tentative D call TRBD1 (6 bases). This TCR was sampled from a girl aged 5-17 years in good health and CMV-seropositive. The CDR3 DNA reads as TGTGCCAGCAGGACGGTTTACAGGGATGGATGGGGCACAGATACGCAGTATTTT. Translated: CASRTVYRDGWGTDTQYF.